The 11 T cell receptor beta chains below all came from one sample that was sequenced in a study of tumor-infiltrating lymphocytes in primary liver carcinoma. It was unsorted whole blood that yielded blood RNA, and germline DNA was also extracted. A constant-region primer served to make TCR beta cDNA from about 0.45 ug total RNA. Slightly modified ARM-PCR, run as three nested multiplex PCR rounds, produced the TCR beta libraries. PCR rounds one and two used TRBV1-TRBV30 forward primers with a C-beta reverse primer for 10 cycles each. TCRdb reprocessed the multiplex PCR reads with MiXCR, giving one entry per CDR3 protein. The sample holds 300,000 to 400,000 distinct CDR3 sequences, roughly 61% seen once. The material sequenced was peripheral blood. Receptors were obtained from a man in his forties with primary liver carcinoma and hepatitis B virus infection.

As for this clonotype: One end of the junction fails to match germline, which may point to a read error. The chain has TRBV5-4 and TRBJ2-1; D is possibly TRBD2 (5 bases). The CDR3 runs 14 residues. Per the germline V gene, CDR1 is SGHNT and CDR2 is YYREEE (reference sequence). CDR3 sequence: CASSSQTGNNEHFF. CDR3 DNA: TGTGCCAGCAGCTCCCAGACGGGGAACAATGAGCATTTCTTC.

This clonotype was seen only once. J is TRBJ1-1 and V is TRBV20-1; 9 positions agree with TRBD1. The CDR3 has 13 residues. Germline assignment: CDR1 DFQATT and CDR2 SNEGSKA (reference sequence). Trimming at V came to 6 bases and at J to 5 bases, leaving 7 bases not matched to a gene. CDR3 sequence (DNA): TGCAGTGCCTTACAGGGGGCTCAGACTGAAGCTTTCTTT. Protein: CSALQGAQTEAFF.

The V and J genes are TRBV11-2 and TRBJ1-1; D gene ambiguous. This CDR3 has 13 residues. V was pared by 10 bases and J by 2 bases, with 14 bases between. Germline CDR1 and CDR2: SGHAT and FQNNGV. The CDR3 nucleotides read TGTGCCACCAGTTATTCCGATAACACTGAAGCTTTCTTT. Amino acids: CATSYSDNTEAFF.

This sequence joins TRBV12-3 or TRBV12-4 and TRBJ1-2; D unclear. V gave up 1 base and J gave up 8 bases, with 17 bases separating them. The CDR3 runs 15 residues. The CDR3 DNA sequence: TGTGCCAGCAGTTTAGAAGCCAACCGGTGTGAAGGCTACACCTTC. Its translation is CASSLEANRCEGYTF.

The chain combines TRBV6-5 with TRBJ1-1; D is perhaps TRBD1 (5 bases). The CDR3 loop spans 17 amino acids. The germline V gene has CDR1 MNHEY and CDR2 SVGAGI. CDR3 bases: TGTTACAGCAATCCGCGATTACAGGTAGTGATCAACACTGAAGCTTTCTTT. Protein product: CYSNPRLQVVINTEAFF.

Notes on this clonotype: Compared with germline, one end of the junction differs, possibly owing to a read error. The V and J genes are TRBV6-1 and TRBJ2-7, with TRBD2 identical over 13 bases. CDR1 is MNHNS and CDR2 is SASEGT in the germline V gene. The CDR3 loop spans 16 amino acids. CDR3 nucleotides: TGTGCCGGCAGTGAATGGACTAGCGGGAGAGCCTACGAGCAGTACTTC. Translated: CAGSEWTSGRAYEQYF.

As for this clonotype: Germline and junction disagree at one end, which may indicate a read error. The rearrangement uses TRBV6-1 and TRBJ2-1; D is perhaps TRBD2 (6 bases). The CDR3 consists of 13 residues. Per germline, CDR1 MNHNS and CDR2 SASEGT. CDR3: CASSDRGLSEQFF. The CDR3 DNA reads TGCGCCAGCAGTGACCGGGGACTGTCCGAGCAGTTCTTC.

This clonotype was seen only once. The chain carries TRBV6-5 and TRBJ1-1; 7 bases are shared with TRBD1. In germline, CDR1 is MNHEY, CDR2 SVGAGI. The CDR3 consists of 11 residues. Unmatched junction bases numbered 6, after V lost 11 bases and J lost 6 bases. CDR3 protein: CAYRGMAEAFF. The CDR3 region has the DNA TGTGCCTACAGGGGAATGGCTGAAGCTTTCTTT.

This clonotype was observed a few times. The chain uses TRBV5-6 and TRBJ1-6; 7 nucleotides line up with TRBD1. J lost 6 bases, V lost 2 bases, and 8 bases had no gene match. The CDR3 is 16 residues long. Germline CDR1 SGHDT, CDR2 YYEEEE. CDR3 residues: CASSFSGTVSNSPLHF. The CDR3 coding sequence is TGTGCCAGCAGCTTTTCCGGGACAGTCAGTAATTCACCCCTCCACTTT.

A word on this clonotype: Given a much more abundant clone one base away, this may be a read error. V and J are TRBV4-1 and TRBJ1-5; D perhaps matches TRBD1 (5 bases). The CDR3 totals 15 residues. Trimming took off 4 bases at V and 5 bases at J, with 15 bases between the two ends. Germline CDR1 is MGHRA and CDR2 is YSYEKL. The CDR3 region has the DNA TGCGCCAGCAGCCCTCGGGACTCAGTCGATCAGCCCCAGCATTTT. Its protein product is CASSPRDSVDQPQHF.

The chain uses TRBV11-1 and TRBJ2-5; 9 nucleotides line up with TRBD1. Per germline, CDR1 SGHAT and CDR2 FQDESV (reference sequence). This CDR3 is 15 amino acids long. The J segment lost 8 bases and the V segment lost 3 bases, leaving 10 bases of the junction unmatched. DNA for the CDR3: TGTGCCAGCAGCTTGGGGGGGACAGGGAGAGATACCCAGTACTTC. Translated, it gives CASSLGGTGRDTQYF.